What follows are 22 T cell receptor beta chains derived from one specimen sequenced in a study of shared clonotypes between healthy human individuals. Naive CD8 cells were CD45RO-negative, positively selected for CCR7, excluding terminally differentiated effector memory CD45RA+ cells. This table comes from immunoSEQ multiplex PCR, and its TCRdb copy is limited to in-frame clones, with some not included. Of about 2.1 million clones in the sample, about 93% were seen once. Specimen: naive CD8+ T cells from PBMCs. The receptors here all came from a young man in good health. Some clones in this sample may be carry-over from other donors' samples.

This chain joins TRBV5-1 and TRBJ2-1; D ambiguous. CDR3 length equals 15 residues. Trimming pared 2 bases from V and 5 bases from J, leaving 14 bases between. CDR1 and CDR2 from the germline V gene are SGHRS and YFSETQ. In DNA, the CDR3 is TGCGCCAGCAGCTTCGCCGTTTGGGGAAACAATGAGCAGTTCTTC. Amino acids: CASSFAVWGNNEQFF.

The chain is built from TRBV9 and TRBJ2-1; D remains unclear. Germline V gene data show CDR1 as SGDLS and CDR2 as YYNGEE. The CDR3 covers 12 residues. With 4 bases removed from V and 8 bases from J, the gap between germline ends came to 10 bases. The CDR3 DNA follows: TGTGCCAGCAGCCCCCCGAAGGATGAGCAGTTCTTC. Amino acid sequence: CASSPPKDEQFF.

The chain uses TRBV29-1 and TRBJ1-5, with D hard to call. Germline CDR1 and CDR2: SQVTM and ANQGSEA. There are 12 residues in the CDR3. V dropped 5 bases and J dropped 9 bases, with 14 bases sitting between them. This CDR3 reads CSVLSRDGPQHF. The CDR3 DNA follows: TGCAGCGTTCTCTCCCGTGATGGGCCCCAGCATTTT.

This chain joins TRBV9 and TRBJ1-2; the D is unclear. The CDR3 has 17 amino acids. Trimming pared 1 base from V and 2 bases from J, leaving 18 bases between. Germline V gene sequence: CDR1 SGDLS, CDR2 YYNGEE. The CDR3 region has the DNA TGTGCCAGCAGCGTATCCCATAATCTGACTGTGAACTATGGCTACACCTTC. As protein: CASSVSHNLTVNYGYTF. Combining the CDR3 with reference TRBV9 and TRBJ1-2 gives the whole variable domain DSGVTQTPKHLITATGQRVTLRCSPRSGDLSVYWYQQSLDQGLQFLIQYYNGEERAKGNILERFSAQQFPDLHSELNLSSLELGDSALYFCASSVSHNLTVNYGYTFGSGTRLTVV.

This CDR3 reads CASSLSMYYEQYF. The CDR3 nucleotides are TGTGCCAGCAGCCTCTCGATGTACTACGAGCAGTACTTC. This chain joins TRBV28 and TRBJ2-7; D not resolved. The germline V gene encodes CDR1 MDHEN and CDR2 SYDVKM. V lost 6 bases and J 3 bases, leaving 12 bases between the germline ends. This CDR3 is built from 13 residues.

The CDR3, as DNA: TGTGCCACCAGCAGGGCCAGGAGCGATGAGCAGTTCTTC. Translated: CATSRARSDEQFF. This chain uses TRBV15 with TRBJ2-1; D is unresolved. The germline V and J ends were trimmed by 3 bases and 8 bases, with 11 bases remaining between them. The CDR3 consists of 13 residues. Germline V gene data show CDR1 as LNHNV and CDR2 as YYDKDF (reference sequence).

This chain joins TRBV5-8 and TRBJ2-7; maybe TRBD2 (5 bases). V lost 3 bases and J lost 2, with 12 bases in between. Germline CDR1 and CDR2: SGHTS and YDEGEE. The CDR3 is made up of 14 amino acids. The CDR3 is CASSSRTSTYEQYF. The CDR3, as DNA: TGTGCCAGCAGCTCAAGGACTTCCACCTACGAGCAGTACTTC.

The chain links TRBV27 to TRBJ1-2, with 12 bases that match TRBD1. There are 17 residues in the CDR3. The trim removed 4 bases at V and 0 bases at J, leaving 6 bases unmatched. The germline CDR1 and CDR2 sequences are MNHEY and SMNVEV (reference sequence). CDR3 region: CASSSRGTGGPNYGYTF. The CDR3, as DNA: TGTGCCAGCAGTTCTAGGGGGACAGGGGGCCCTAACTATGGCTACACCTTC.

The CDR3 DNA reads TGTGCCAGCAGCCCCTCGGCCAGGGGAGACACCGGGGAGCTGTTTTTT. This translates into CASSPSARGDTGELFF. This chain connects TRBV9 to TRBJ2-2, with D possibly being TRBD1 (6 bases). Germline assignment: CDR1 SGDLS and CDR2 YYNGEE. The CDR3 contains 16 residues. The V end was cut by 4 bases, the J end by 3 bases, with 16 bases between.

Concerning this clone: Within the sample, other DNA sequences also encode this same CDR3. The J gene is TRBJ1-1, the V gene TRBV27; D remains unclear. Looked up from germline, CDR1 is MNHEY and CDR2 is SMNVEV (reference sequence). The V end lost 2 bases, the J end lost 0 bases, and 7 bases lay between the germline ends. The CDR3 extends over 14 amino acids. The CDR3 loop is CASSLGGVNTEAFF. The CDR3 nucleotides read TGTGCCAGCAGTTTAGGAGGAGTGAACACTGAAGCTTTCTTT.

The rearrangement links TRBV7-2 to TRBJ1-1; D is ambiguous. The CDR3 is made up of 14 amino acids. The germline gives CDR1 SGHTA, CDR2 FQGNSA. Deletions cut 1 base from V and 7 bases from J, with 13 bases between. CDR3 sequence: CASSLGPYNGEAFF. The CDR3 nucleotides are TGTGCCAGCAGCTTAGGTCCATATAACGGTGAAGCTTTCTTT.

The J gene is TRBJ1-1, the V gene TRBV7-8; D remains ambiguous. Deletions cut 2 bases from V and 0 bases from J, with 10 bases between. The CDR3 consists of 15 residues. In germline, CDR1 is SGHVS, CDR2 FQNEAQ. The CDR3 DNA sequence: TGTGCCAGCAGCTTATGGCCATTAATGAACACTGAAGCTTTCTTT. This sequence encodes CASSLWPLMNTEAFF.

The chain carries TRBV11-2 and TRBJ1-1; tentatively, D is TRBD1 (6 bases). The germline V and J ends were trimmed by 5 bases and 0 bases, with 13 bases remaining between them. Germline V lookup: CDR1 SGHAT, CDR2 FQNNGV. CDR3 length equals 15 residues. In nucleotides, the CDR3 is TGTGCCAGCAGCCCGGTGGCAGGGGTGAACACTGAAGCTTTCTTT. It is translated as CASSPVAGVNTEAFF.

This clone showed up just once. The CDR3: CAIGGSGAGNTIYF. For the CDR3, the DNA is TGTGCCATCGGGGGCTCAGGGGCTGGAAACACCATATATTTT. The V call is TRBV10-3, the J call TRBJ1-3; possibly TRBD1 for D (6 bases). V was trimmed by 8 bases and J by 2 bases, leaving 13 bases between them. CDR3 length: 14 amino acids. Germline assignment: CDR1 ENHRY and CDR2 SYGVKD.

This chain joins TRBV9 and TRBJ2-2; 9 nucleotides match TRBD1. V was pared by 0 bases and J by 6 bases, with 3 bases of the junction left unmatched. The CDR3 length is 15 residues. Germline assignment: CDR1 SGDLS and CDR2 YYNGEE. CDR3 sequence (DNA): TGTGCCAGCAGCGTAGCAGGGACAGGGCCCGGGGAGCTGTTTTTT. Its protein is CASSVAGTGPGELFF. Looking up the rest from reference TRBV9 and TRBJ2-2 gives the full variable domain: DSGVTQTPKHLITATGQRVTLRCSPRSGDLSVYWYQQSLDQGLQFLIQYYNGEERAKGNILERFSAQQFPDLHSELNLSSLELGDSALYFCASSVAGTGPGELFFGEGSRLTVL.

V and J are TRBV4-2 and TRBJ2-1; 12 bases are shared with TRBD2. This CDR3 has 16 amino acids. V lost 0 bases, J lost 7 bases, and 4 bases stayed unmatched. Germline-derived CDR1 and CDR2 are LGHNA and YNFKEQ. The CDR3 loop is CASSQDLAGGDNEQFF. DNA of the CDR3: TGTGCCAGCAGCCAAGATCTAGCGGGAGGGGATAATGAGCAGTTCTTC.

The chain joins TRBV5-4 to TRBJ1-5; no clear D gene. The CDR3 loop spans 12 amino acids. The germline V gene encodes CDR1 SGHNT and CDR2 YYREEE (reference sequence). The V gene lost 4 bases and the J gene lost 3 bases, with 5 bases spanning the gap. The CDR3: CASSVDNQPQHF. CDR3 DNA sequence: TGTGCCAGCAGCGTAGACAATCAGCCCCAGCATTTT.

V gene TRBV27 combines with J gene TRBJ2-7, with 8 bases that match TRBD2. In germline, CDR1 is MNHEY, CDR2 SMNVEV (reference sequence). V lost 4 bases to trimming and J lost 2 bases; unmatched junction nucleotides: 7. The CDR3 contains 15 residues. CDR3 sequence reads: CASSYGGASTYEQYF. The CDR3 DNA reads as TGTGCCAGCAGTTACGGGGGGGCCAGCACCTACGAGCAGTACTTC.

As concerns this clone: Other DNA sequences in this specimen translate into the identical CDR3. J is TRBJ1-3 and V is TRBV25-1; D unresolved. Germline lookup yields CDR1 MGHDK and CDR2 SYGVNS. With 6 bases removed from V and 3 bases from J, the gap between germline ends came to 3 bases. The CDR3 contains 11 residues. The CDR3 DNA sequence: TGTGCCAGCAGCGATGGAAACACCATATATTTT. Encoded protein: CASSDGNTIYF. The complete variable domain, with remaining parts taken from reference TRBV25-1 and TRBJ1-3, reads EADIYQTPRYLVIGTGKKITLECSQTMGHDKMYWYQQDPGMELHLIHYSYGVNSTEKGDLSSESTVSRIRTEHFPLTLESARPSHTSQYLCASSDGNTIYFGEGSWLTVV.

The chain employs TRBV10-3 and TRBJ1-3, with no clear D. Germline CDR1 is ENHRY and CDR2 is SYGVKD. This CDR3 spans 14 amino acids. Trimming took 2 bases from V and 4 from J, leaving 9 bases between them. In DNA, the CDR3 is TGTGCCATCAGTGAGGGCCCTGCAGGAAACACCATATATTTT. Translating gives CAISEGPAGNTIYF.

Comments on this clone: This CDR3 is also generated by other DNA sequences in the sample. This rearrangement joins TRBV27 to TRBJ1-2, with D perhaps matching TRBD1 (6 bases). Between the trimmed V and J ends, which lost 6 bases and 2 bases, there was a span of 10 bases. This CDR3 has 13 residues. In germline, CDR1 is MNHEY, CDR2 SMNVEV (reference sequence). The CDR3 DNA reads as TGTGCCAGCAGCGGGGGCAGGAACTATGGCTACACCTTC. Translation gives CASSGGRNYGYTF.

The chain uses TRBV6-6 and TRBJ2-7; the D is unclear. The germline V and J ends were trimmed by 6 bases and 3 bases, with 9 bases remaining between them. This CDR3 is built from 12 residues. In germline, CDR1 is MNHNY, CDR2 SVGAGI (reference sequence). The CDR3 loop is CASRDTNYEQYF. CDR3 DNA sequence: TGTGCCAGCAGAGACACGAACTACGAGCAGTACTTC.